Listed here are 10 T cell receptor beta chains from one sample, sequenced in a study of cytomegalovirus exposure and HLA in healthy donors. PCR used 60 Vbeta primers and 13 Jbeta primers. Profiled with immunoSEQ multiplex PCR; TCRdb holds only in-frame clones, not every one. The sample has roughly 110,000 clones, around three quarters seen once. The source material was PBMCs. These receptors all stem from a female donor in good health and CMV-seronegative.

The DNA of the CDR3 is TGTGCCAGCAGACTTAGCGGGGGGGTCTACGAGCAGTACTTC. Protein: CASRLSGGVYEQYF. V is TRBV2 and J is TRBJ2-7; 11 positions match TRBD2. With V trimmed by 6 bases and J by 3 bases, 4 bases remained unmatched. This CDR3 spans 14 amino acids. Germline V lookup: CDR1 SNHLY, CDR2 FYNNEI.

The chain has TRBV9 and TRBJ2-7; TRBD2 aligns across 8 bases. CDR1 and CDR2 from the germline V gene are SGDLS and YYNGEE. The CDR3 is 15 amino acids. The ends lost 4 bases at V and 6 bases at J; junction bases unmatched: 12. CDR3 nucleotides: TGTGCCAGCAGCCCAGGCGGGGGGCAGGAGGGCGAGCAGTACTTC. This codes for CASSPGGGQEGEQYF.

In nucleotides, the CDR3 is TGTGCCAGCACTACAGGGCCGATCTACGAGCAGTACTTC. The encoded protein is CASTTGPIYEQYF. V and J are TRBV6-5 and TRBJ2-7, with D perhaps TRBD1 (6 bases). The CDR3 has 13 residues. Trimming left V 7 bases short and J 3 bases short, with 13 bases between. The germline gives CDR1 MNHEY, CDR2 SVGAGI.

The V gene is TRBV7-9, the J gene TRBJ2-2; no definite D call. The V gene lost 3 bases and the J gene lost 6 bases, with 5 bases spanning the gap. Germline V gives CDR1 SEHNR, CDR2 FQNEAQ (reference sequence). The CDR3 runs to 12 residues. The CDR3 is CASSFAPGELFF. The CDR3 region has the DNA TGTGCCAGCAGCTTCGCGCCCGGGGAGCTGTTTTTT.

J is TRBJ1-6 and V is TRBV6-1; a possible D gene is TRBD1 (6 bases). Germline CDR1 is MNHNS and CDR2 is SASEGT. V lost 6 bases and J lost 13, with 16 bases in between. The CDR3 contains 13 residues. As DNA, the CDR3 is TGTGCCAGCAGCGGAGCAGAAACAGGGCCCCTCCACTTT. As protein: CASSGAETGPLHF.

The chain carries TRBV6-5 and TRBJ2-2; a possible D gene is TRBD2 (6 bases). V was trimmed by 10 bases and J by 4 bases, leaving 16 bases between them. Germline loops: CDR1 MNHEY, CDR2 SVGAGI. This CDR3 has 14 amino acids. The CDR3 reads CATRPGDLTGELFF. The CDR3 DNA is TGTGCCACCCGGCCGGGGGACCTCACCGGGGAGCTGTTTTTT.

The rearrangement uses TRBV7-6 and TRBJ2-2; 9 bases are shared with TRBD2. CDR1 is SGHVS, CDR2 FNYEAQ, per germline. The CDR3 length is 16 residues. V trimming: 5 bases; J trimming: 3 bases; junction bases outside the gene matches: 7. Written as DNA, the CDR3 is TGTGCCAGCAGCATCCGGGTAGCGGGGGACACCGGGGAGCTGTTTTTT. It specifies CASSIRVAGDTGELFF.

This clone was seen a few times. The chain couples TRBV27 to TRBJ2-1; D might be TRBD2 (7 bases). CDR3 length equals 16 residues. The V gene lost 3 bases and the J gene lost 4 bases, with 16 bases spanning the gap. Germline V gene sequence: CDR1 MNHEY, CDR2 SMNVEV (reference sequence). For the CDR3, the DNA is TGTGCCAGCAGTTTGAATCGGGGGGCACAATACAATGAGCAGTTCTTC. It is translated as CASSLNRGAQYNEQFF.

V and J are TRBV4-1 and TRBJ2-7; no firm D call. V lost 1 base to trimming and J lost 3 bases, with 19 bases between them. CDR1 and CDR2 from the germline V gene are MGHRA and YSYEKL. There are 17 residues in the CDR3. The CDR3 coding sequence is TGCGCCAGCAGCCAAGTTTTTTCCCCAGACAATATCTACGAGCAGTACTTC. Translated, it gives CASSQVFSPDNIYEQYF.

The table lists this clone with a count of one. The rearrangement joins TRBV7-9 to TRBJ2-5, with 8 positions matching TRBD2. V trimming: 5 bases; J trimming: 3 bases; junction bases outside the gene matches: 5. The length of the CDR3 is 14 residues. Germline assignment: CDR1 SEHNR and CDR2 FQNEAQ (reference sequence). The CDR3 loop reads CASSPGGPEETQYF. The CDR3 nucleotides read TGTGCCAGCAGCCCGGGGGGGCCCGAAGAGACCCAGTACTTC.